Below, one TCR beta chain is given with its context. Its antigen remains unidentified. This sample was included in a study of blood T cells in healthy people across ages. Study outcomes and limitations: Per million T cells, TCR beta diversity dropped roughly linearly as age increased.

V shed 0 bases and J 2 bases; nucleotides not matched to a gene: 4. The CDR3 is 15 amino acids. Per germline, CDR1 SGHAT and CDR2 FQNNGV. A sample-barcoded 5' primer and a J-beta primer mix were used in a second PCR of roughly 7 to 11 cycles. One entry per CDR3 protein, called by TCRdb with MiXCR from the 5' RACE reads. The repertoire holds approximately 1,100,000 distinct CDR3 sequences, 45% seen once, with under 20% in the top ten. Sample: blood. The clonotype comes from a woman aged 55 to 70 in good health. This rearrangement joins TRBV11-2 to TRBJ2-7; 7 bases map to TRBD2. In nucleotides, the CDR3 is TGTGCCAGCAGCTTAGAACTAGCGTTTACCTACGAGCAGTACTTC. Protein sequence: CASSLELAFTYEQYF.